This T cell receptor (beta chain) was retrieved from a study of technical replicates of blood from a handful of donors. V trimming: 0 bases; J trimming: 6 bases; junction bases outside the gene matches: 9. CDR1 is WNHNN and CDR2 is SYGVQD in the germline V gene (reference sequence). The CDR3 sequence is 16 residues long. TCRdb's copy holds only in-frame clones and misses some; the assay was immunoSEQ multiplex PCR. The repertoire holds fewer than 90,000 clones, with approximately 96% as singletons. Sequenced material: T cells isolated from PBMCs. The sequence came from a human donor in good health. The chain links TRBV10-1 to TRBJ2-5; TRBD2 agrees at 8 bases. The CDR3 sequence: CASSESGLAGMKTQYF. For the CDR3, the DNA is TGCGCCAGCAGTGAGTCTGGATTAGCGGGGATGAAGACCCAGTACTTC.